The 12 T cell receptor beta chains reported below all come from one sample, sequenced in a study of neurological immune-mediated disorders. TCRdb re-analysed the 5' RACE reads in MiXCR, keeping a single row per CDR3 protein. The table shows about 53,000 distinct CDR3 sequences, with less than 12% occurring only once. Time point meaning: longitudinal time-point 1 (baseline). Sequenced sample: PBMCs. The source of these receptors is a woman aged 35 to 49 in good health.

This clonotype occurred many times. The chain uses TRBV7-2 and TRBJ2-1; 12 bases match TRBD2. The germline V gene encodes CDR1 SGHTA and CDR2 FQGNSA. V was clipped by 5 bases and J by 8 bases; unmatched bases: 7. This CDR3 has 15 residues. The CDR3 here is CASSVLAGGPHEQFF. The CDR3 DNA sequence: TGTGCCAGCAGCGTTCTAGCGGGAGGGCCCCATGAGCAGTTCTTC.

This clonotype was picked up many times. The chain couples TRBV27 to TRBJ2-5; tentatively, D is TRBD2 (6 bases). The CDR3 has 14 residues. Germline assignment: CDR1 MNHEY and CDR2 SMNVEV (reference sequence). Trimming cost V 6 bases and J 5 bases, with 16 bases left between them. CDR3 residues: CASSRPGRGETQYF. The CDR3 nucleotides are TGTGCCAGCAGCCGACCGGGTCGGGGGGAGACCCAGTACTTC.

This clonotype occurred many times. V gene TRBV5-1 combines with J gene TRBJ2-3; either TRBD1 or TRBD2 may fit D (5 bases each). CDR3 length: 15 amino acids. Trimming took 2 bases from V and 1 from J, leaving 11 bases between them. Germline V gene lookup returns CDR1 SGHRS and CDR2 YFSETQ. The CDR3 nucleotides read TGCGCCAGCAGCTTCGAGGGGCCCGGCACAGATACGCAGTATTTT. Translation gives CASSFEGPGTDTQYF.

This clonotype was detected many times. The chain couples TRBV24-1 to TRBJ2-1; perhaps TRBD1 as D (6 bases). Trimming cost V 9 bases and J 8 bases, with 16 bases left between them. In germline, CDR1 is KGHDR, CDR2 SFDVKD. CDR3 length: 13 residues. The CDR3 region has the DNA TGTGCCACCCGTGGAGCAGGGGACGATGAGCAGTTCTTC. Amino acids: CATRGAGDDEQFF.

This clonotype was found many times. The chain has TRBV5-1 and TRBJ2-5; D call uncertain. This CDR3 contains 14 residues. V lost 4 bases and J 2 bases, leaving 12 bases between the germline ends. Germline V gene sequence: CDR1 SGHRS, CDR2 YFSETQ. The DNA for the CDR3 is TGCGCCAGCAGCCCCGGACGGCCTCAAGAGACCCAGTACTTC. This sequence encodes CASSPGRPQETQYF.

This clonotype was observed at least ten times. V is TRBV6-2 or TRBV6-3 and J is TRBJ1-1; D is unclear. With 3 bases removed from V and 11 bases from J, the gap between germline ends came to 13 bases. Germline loops: CDR1 MNHEY, CDR2 SVGEGT. This CDR3 region has 12 residues. The CDR3 sequence: CASSYAPWDAFF. The CDR3 nucleotides are TGTGCCAGCAGTTATGCCCCATGGGATGCTTTCTTT.

Ten or more counts support this clonotype. V is TRBV7-2 and J is TRBJ2-5; D might be TRBD2 (6 bases). The germline V gene has CDR1 SGHTA and CDR2 FQGNSA. The V gene lost 3 bases and the J gene lost 2 bases, with 13 bases spanning the gap. The CDR3 has 15 residues. In nucleotides, the CDR3 is TGTGCCAGCAGCTTTATCCGGGGACTGCAAGAGACCCAGTACTTC. This codes for CASSFIRGLQETQYF.

This clonotype was seen ten or more times. This sequence joins TRBV5-8 and TRBJ1-2; no clear D. The CDR3 is 13 amino acids. In germline, CDR1 is SGHTS, CDR2 YDEGEE. The V and J ends lost 1 base and 9 bases respectively, with 13 bases between them. The chain's CDR3 is CASSLSNLGSYTF. The CDR3 DNA reads TGTGCCAGCAGCTTGAGCAACCTCGGGAGCTACACCTTC.

This clonotype appeared many times. The gene calls are TRBV10-3 and TRBJ2-5, with D possibly matching TRBD1 (6 bases). Between the trimmed V and J ends, which lost 2 bases and 1 base, there was a span of 14 bases. Germline loops: CDR1 ENHRY, CDR2 SYGVKD. The CDR3 covers 16 residues. This CDR3 reads CAISETLTGAQETQYF. The CDR3 DNA sequence: TGTGCCATCAGTGAGACTCTGACAGGAGCCCAAGAGACCCAGTACTTC.

The table lists this clonotype with many counts. V gene TRBV12-3 or TRBV12-4 combines with J gene TRBJ2-7; D may be TRBD1 (5 bases). The CDR3 is 12 residues long. The V end was cut by 8 bases, the J end by 0 bases, with 8 bases between. The CDR3 nucleotides read TGTGCCAGCGGGGCGACCTCCTACGAGCAGTACTTC. Protein: CASGATSYEQYF.

Ten or more counts support this clonotype. J is TRBJ1-5 and V is TRBV6-4; D is ambiguous. CDR1 MRHNA and CDR2 SNTAGT come from the germline V gene. The V gene lost 4 bases and the J gene lost 6 bases, with 10 bases spanning the gap. CDR3 size: 13 residues. The CDR3 DNA sequence: TGTGCCAGCAGTGGGATCCTCGGTCAGCCCCAGCATTTT. Translating it yields CASSGILGQPQHF.

This clonotype was detected ten times or more. The chain joins TRBV9 to TRBJ1-6, with TRBD1 as a possible D gene (5 bases). V lost 4 bases and J 8 bases, leaving 16 bases between the germline ends. Germline CDR1 reads SGDLS; CDR2 reads YYNGEE. This CDR3 has 15 residues. CDR3 DNA: TGTGCCAGCAGCCCCCGGGGCAGGGATGATTCACCCCTCCACTTT. Its protein is CASSPRGRDDSPLHF.